Listed here are 16 T cell receptor beta chains from one sample, sequenced in a study of blood T cells in healthy people across ages. Then a second PCR, running about 6 to 12 cycles, was carried out with a sample-barcoded 5' primer and a J-beta primer mix. From the 5' RACE reads, TCRdb called clonotypes with MiXCR, one entry per CDR3 protein. The sample shows about 1.4 million distinct CDR3 sequences, approximately 59% of them seen only once. The specimen was blood. These receptors all come from a man aged 18 to 30 in good health.

In this sample, this clonotype turned up a few times. The rearrangement joins TRBV28 to TRBJ2-1; 14 bases agree with TRBD2. This CDR3 spans 16 amino acids. Germline V gives CDR1 MDHEN, CDR2 SYDVKM. Germline trimming cut 1 base from V and 8 bases from J; bases unmatched to any gene: 4. The CDR3 region has the DNA TGTGCCAGCAGTTTATCAAGACTAGCGGGAGGGGATGAGCAGTTCTTC. Its protein product is CASSLSRLAGGDEQFF.

This chain uses TRBV6-2 or TRBV6-3 with TRBJ1-3; no clear D gene. CDR1 is MNHEY and CDR2 is SVGEGT in the germline V gene. The CDR3 contains 15 residues. With 5 bases removed from V and 0 bases from J, the gap between germline ends came to 11 bases. CDR3 nucleotide sequence: TGTGCCAGCAGTAAACGCGATAGCTCTGGAAACACCATATATTTT. It encodes CASSKRDSSGNTIYF.

This chain uses TRBV2 with TRBJ1-2; D is unclear. Per germline, CDR1 SNHLY and CDR2 FYNNEI. The V and J ends lost 0 bases and 4 bases respectively, with 15 bases between them. The CDR3 loop spans 16 amino acids. This chain's CDR3 is CASSEARQARLYGYTF. The CDR3 nucleotides read TGTGCCAGCAGTGAAGCGCGGCAGGCGAGACTCTATGGCTACACCTTC.

The CDR3 here is CASREQQAGSYEQYF. CDR3 coding DNA: TGTGCCAGCAGAGAGCAGCAGGCAGGTTCCTACGAGCAGTACTTC. The chain employs TRBV3-1 and TRBJ2-4, with unresolved D. With the DNA end fitting TRBJ2-7 better, the J assignment may be wrong. CDR1 is LGHDT, CDR2 YNNKEL, per germline (reference sequence). The CDR3 runs to 15 residues.

This clonotype has more than one count but fewer than ten. This chain links TRBV29-1 with TRBJ1-2, with TRBD1 matching 8 bases. Germline V lookup: CDR1 SQVTM, CDR2 ANQGSEA. Trimming took 7 bases from V and 2 from J; bases not matched to a gene: 9. CDR3 length equals 14 residues. CDR3 DNA sequence: TGCAGCGACGGACAGGGAATAATGAACTATGGCTACACCTTC. This encodes CSDGQGIMNYGYTF.

The rearrangement links TRBV7-9 to TRBJ2-1; D is possibly TRBD1 or TRBD2 (6 bases each). CDR1 and CDR2 (germline): SEHNR, FQNEAQ (reference sequence). With 7 bases removed from V and 12 bases from J, the gap between germline ends came to 13 bases. The CDR3 sequence is 11 residues long. The DNA for the CDR3 is TGTGCCAGCACCGACGGGGGCCGGCAGTTCTTC. Protein sequence: CASTDGGRQFF.

The chain recombines TRBV7-9 with TRBJ1-5; 7 nucleotides agree with TRBD1. Per germline, CDR1 SEHNR and CDR2 FQNEAQ (reference sequence). Losses at the gene ends were 1 base for V and 3 bases for J; bases not matched to a gene: 3. The CDR3 length is 15 residues. This CDR3 reads CASSLGQGFNQPQHF. Here the CDR3 DNA reads TGTGCCAGCAGCTTAGGACAGGGCTTCAATCAGCCCCAGCATTTT.

This clonotype came up once. V and J are TRBV9 and TRBJ2-7, with TRBD2 matching over 8 bases. V lost 0 bases to trimming and J lost 0 bases; unmatched junction nucleotides: 5. CDR3 length equals 16 residues. Germline CDR1 and CDR2: SGDLS and YYNGEE. CDR3 in amino acids: CASSVERTSLSYEQYF. In DNA form, the CDR3 reads TGTGCCAGCAGCGTAGAGAGGACTAGCCTCTCCTACGAGCAGTACTTC.

This clonotype has just a few counts. Here the CDR3 DNA reads TGCGCCAGCAGCTCCCCATCACGGGTTGTCACAGATACGCAGTATTTT. Amino acids: CASSSPSRVVTDTQYF. V usage is TRBV5-1 and J usage is TRBJ2-3, with D unresolved. V lost 3 bases to trimming and J lost 2 bases, with 16 bases between them. Germline V CDR1 and CDR2: SGHRS, YFSETQ. The CDR3 length is 16 residues.

This clonotype was detected only once. The chain is built from TRBV7-9 and TRBJ2-1; D uncertain. V was trimmed by 2 bases and J by 8 bases, leaving 7 bases between them. CDR3 size: 12 residues. Germline assignment: CDR1 SEHNR and CDR2 FQNEAQ (reference sequence). The CDR3 region has the DNA TGTGCCAGCAGCTTAAATGGGGATGAGCAGTTCTTC. Translation: CASSLNGDEQFF. The full variable domain, completed using reference TRBV7-9 and TRBJ2-1, is DTGVSQNPRHKITKRGQNVTFRCDPISEHNRLYWYRQTLGQGPEFLTYFQNEAQLEKSRLLSDRFSAERPKGSFSTLEIQRTEQGDSAMYLCASSLNGDEQFFGPGTRLTVL.

The chain carries TRBV27 and TRBJ2-7; D unresolved. The germline V gene encodes CDR1 MNHEY and CDR2 SMNVEV (reference sequence). CDR3 length equals 15 residues. Trimming pared 4 bases from V and 2 bases from J, leaving 15 bases between. CDR3 bases: TGTGCCAGCAGTTCCAAAGGTACAGAGGCCTACGAGCAGTACTTC. It translates to CASSSKGTEAYEQYF.

This clonotype has more than one count but fewer than ten. This chain joins TRBV4-1 and TRBJ2-5; 7 nucleotides line up with TRBD1. Germline loops: CDR1 MGHRA, CDR2 YSYEKL. The J segment lost 2 bases and the V segment lost 0 bases, leaving 3 bases of the junction unmatched. CDR3 length: 15 residues. The CDR3 here is CASSQDPGQQETQYF. CDR3 sequence (DNA): TGCGCCAGCAGCCAAGATCCGGGACAGCAAGAGACCCAGTACTTC.

With respect to this clonotype: The junction and the germline gene differ at one end; a read error may be behind it. V is TRBV29-1 and J is TRBJ1-4, with D possibly TRBD1 on 5 matching bases. The CDR3 is made up of 14 amino acids. CDR1 SQVTM and CDR2 ANQGSEA come from the germline V gene. This chain's CDR3 is CSVWGTRDNEELFF. For the CDR3, the DNA is TGCAGCGTTTGGGGGACCCGGGATAATGAAGAACTGTTTTTT.

This clonotype showed up just a few times. Here the CDR3 reads CSAPGLAGRTDTQYF. CDR3 nucleotide sequence: TGCAGTGCCCCCGGACTAGCGGGGCGCACAGATACGCAGTATTTT. The chain carries TRBV20-1 and TRBJ2-3; 12 bases are a match to TRBD2. This CDR3 comprises 15 residues. Germline trimming cut 6 bases from V and 1 base from J; bases unmatched to any gene: 5. CDR1 DFQATT and CDR2 SNEGSKA come from the germline V gene (reference sequence).

Comments on this clonotype: At one end, the junction sequence differs from germline, possibly due to a read error. The V gene is TRBV16, the J gene TRBJ2-1; 15 bases agree with TRBD2. CDR1 is KGHSY, CDR2 FQNENV, per germline. This CDR3 is built from 19 residues. In DNA form, the CDR3 reads TGTGCCGGCAGCCACCGGACTAGCGGGAGGGCCAAGGGGTTCAATGAGCAGTTCTTC. Its protein is CAGSHRTSGRAKGFNEQFF.

In its sample, this clonotype was seen a few times. This chain connects TRBV10-3 to TRBJ2-1; TRBD2 matches 10 bases. In germline, CDR1 is ENHRY, CDR2 SYGVKD. The CDR3 has 13 residues. Unmatched junction bases numbered 2, after V lost 3 bases and J lost 9 bases. CDR3 in amino acids: CAISELAGGEQFF. The CDR3, as DNA: TGTGCCATCAGTGAATTAGCGGGAGGTGAGCAGTTCTTC.